The 14 T cell receptor beta chains in this list originate from one sample, sequenced in a study of T cell responses to AZD1222 COVID-19 vaccine. Profiling relied on immunoSEQ multiplex PCR, and the TCRdb table lists in-frame clones only, not all of them. The table has approximately 100,000 clones, approximately 93% seen once. Material: peripheral blood, obtained on day 0 of AZD1222 vaccination. The receptors shown here come from an adult in good health.

CDR3 DNA sequence: TGCGCCAGCAGCGTCAGGCTGTCCTACGAGCAGTACTTC. The encoded protein is CASSVRLSYEQYF. J is TRBJ2-7 and V is TRBV4-1; D not resolved. V lost 5 bases and J 1 base, leaving 9 bases between the germline ends. The CDR3 covers 13 residues. CDR1 and CDR2 from the germline V gene are MGHRA and YSYEKL.

The chain uses TRBV5-1 and TRBJ1-6; unclear D gene. Germline V gene lookup returns CDR1 SGHRS and CDR2 YFSETQ. This CDR3 region has 14 residues. The germline V and J ends were trimmed by 0 bases and 9 bases, with 10 bases remaining between them. The CDR3 region is CASSLAGFGSPLHF. CDR3 DNA: TGCGCCAGCAGCTTGGCTGGGTTTGGTTCACCCCTCCACTTT.

V gene TRBV4-1 combines with J gene TRBJ2-3, with D tentatively TRBD2 (5 bases). CDR3 size: 16 residues. V was clipped by 1 base and J by 0 bases, with 11 bases between them. Germline CDR1 and CDR2: MGHRA and YSYEKL. CDR3 bases: TGCGCCAGCAGCCAAGTCCCCCGGGGAAGCACAGATACGCAGTATTTT. The encoded protein is CASSQVPRGSTDTQYF.

The chain carries TRBV6-5 and TRBJ1-2, with TRBD1 identical over 9 bases. Germline CDR1 MNHEY, CDR2 SVGAGI. The CDR3 runs to 13 residues. J gave up 8 bases and V 8 bases, and 9 bases lay outside the gene matches. CDR3 in amino acids: CASRQGGKGGYTF. The CDR3 DNA is TGTGCCAGCCGACAGGGGGGGAAAGGAGGCTACACCTTC.

The CDR3 here is CASSPFRPGPNYGYTF. The DNA for the CDR3 is TGTGCCAGCTCACCCTTCAGGCCGGGACCGAATTATGGCTACACCTTC. The V call is TRBV18, the J call TRBJ1-2; D might be TRBD1 (5 bases). The length of the CDR3 is 16 residues. The germline V and J ends were trimmed by 3 bases and 5 bases, with 19 bases remaining between them. CDR1 KGHSH and CDR2 LQKENI come from the germline V gene.

The V gene is TRBV4-2, the J gene TRBJ2-5; 11 bases line up with TRBD2. CDR3 length: 17 amino acids. Germline V gene sequence: CDR1 LGHNA, CDR2 YNFKEQ. V was clipped by 0 bases and J by 5 bases; unmatched bases: 8. CDR3 in amino acids: CASSQEGSGGAVETQYF. For the CDR3, the DNA is TGTGCCAGCAGCCAAGAAGGTAGCGGGGGGGCCGTGGAGACCCAGTACTTC.

This clone was counted a few times. The junction and the germline gene differ at one end; a read error may be behind it. The V call is TRBV5-6, the J call TRBJ2-7; D unclear. The CDR3 runs to 12 residues. Germline V gene sequence: CDR1 SGHDT, CDR2 YYEEEE. As DNA, the CDR3 is TGTGCCAGCAGCTTACAAGGGTACGGGCAGTACTTC. Its translation: CASSLQGYGQYF.

This chain's CDR3 is CASSQAGATQYF. The CDR3 DNA reads TGTGCCAGCAGCCAAGCCGGGGCTACGCAGTATTTT. The chain carries TRBV14 and TRBJ2-3; D tentatively fits TRBD1 or TRBD2 (5 bases each). This CDR3 comprises 12 residues. Trimming took 1 base from V and 8 from J, leaving 7 bases between them. Germline CDR1 is SGHDN and CDR2 is FVKESK.

V and J are TRBV3-1 (or the pseudogene TRBV3-2) and TRBJ2-2; TRBD2 matches at 12 bases. The CDR3 contains 15 residues. Germline V CDR1 and CDR2: LGHDT, YNNKEL (reference sequence). J was trimmed by 5 bases and V by 5 bases; bases with no gene match: 3. In DNA, the CDR3 is TGTGCCAGCAGCGGACTAGCGGGACGGACCGGGGAGCTGTTTTTT. Translating gives CASSGLAGRTGELFF.

V usage is TRBV27 and J usage is TRBJ1-1; a weak D match, TRBD1 (6 bases). V dropped 6 bases and J dropped 5 bases, with 16 bases sitting between them. The CDR3 contains 14 residues. Looked up from germline, CDR1 is MNHEY and CDR2 is SMNVEV (reference sequence). CDR3 protein: CASSEQGGWTEAFF. CDR3 bases: TGTGCCAGCAGCGAACAGGGAGGGTGGACTGAAGCTTTCTTT.

The gene calls are TRBV11-1 and TRBJ1-5, with D maybe TRBD1 (6 bases). Per the germline V gene, CDR1 is SGHAT and CDR2 is FQDESV (reference sequence). Trimming stripped 5 bases from V and 7 bases from J, with 12 bases between. The CDR3 length is 13 residues. In nucleotides, the CDR3 is TGTGCCAGCAGCGGACAGCCGGGACAGCCCCAGCATTTT. Translation: CASSGQPGQPQHF.

V is TRBV5-4 and J is TRBJ1-4, with TRBD1 matching over 7 bases. With V trimmed by 4 bases and J by 3 bases, 3 bases remained unmatched. This CDR3 has 14 residues. Germline CDR1 reads SGHNT; CDR2 reads YYREEE (reference sequence). The CDR3 nucleotides read TGTGCCAGCAGCAGACAGGGATCTAATGAAAAACTGTTTTTT. Amino acids: CASSRQGSNEKLFF.

This chain links TRBV5-1 with TRBJ1-1; 9 bases fit TRBD1. The germline CDR1 and CDR2 sequences are SGHRS and YFSETQ. The ends lost 0 bases at V and 10 bases at J; junction bases unmatched: 7. The CDR3 is 14 residues long. CDR3 DNA: TGCGCCAGCAGCTTGGAACAGGGGGCGTTCGCAGCTTTCTTT. Translation: CASSLEQGAFAAFF.

Written as DNA, the CDR3 is TGCGCCAGCAGCCCTGCCGGGAGCCGCTACGAGCAGTACTTC. It is translated as CASSPAGSRYEQYF. The genes are TRBV4-1 and TRBJ2-7, with D possibly being TRBD2 (6 bases). CDR1 and CDR2 from the germline V gene are MGHRA and YSYEKL. The V and J ends lost 4 bases and 3 bases respectively, with 13 bases between them. The CDR3 is 14 residues long.